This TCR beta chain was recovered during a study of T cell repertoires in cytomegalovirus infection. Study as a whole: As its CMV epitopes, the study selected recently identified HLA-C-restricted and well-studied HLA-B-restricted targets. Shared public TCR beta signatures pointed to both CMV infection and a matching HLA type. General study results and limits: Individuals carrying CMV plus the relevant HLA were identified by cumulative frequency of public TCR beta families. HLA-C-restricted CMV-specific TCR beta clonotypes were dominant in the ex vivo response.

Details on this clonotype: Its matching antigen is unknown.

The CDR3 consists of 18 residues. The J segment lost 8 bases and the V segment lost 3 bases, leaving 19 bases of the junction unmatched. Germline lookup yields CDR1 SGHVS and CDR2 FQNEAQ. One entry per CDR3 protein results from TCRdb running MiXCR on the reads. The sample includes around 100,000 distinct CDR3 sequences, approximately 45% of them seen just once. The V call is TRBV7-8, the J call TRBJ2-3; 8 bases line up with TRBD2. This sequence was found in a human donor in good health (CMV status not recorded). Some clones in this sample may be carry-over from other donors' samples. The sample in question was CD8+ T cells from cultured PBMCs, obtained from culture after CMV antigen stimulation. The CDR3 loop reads CASSFGIDGSGADGTQYF. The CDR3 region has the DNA TGTGCCAGCAGCTTTGGGATAGATGGTAGCGGGGCCGACGGTACGCAGTATTTT. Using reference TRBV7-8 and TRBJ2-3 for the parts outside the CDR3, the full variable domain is GAGVSQSPRYKVAKRGQDVALRCDPISGHVSLFWYQQALGQGPEFLTYFQNEAQLDKSGLPSDRFFAERPEGSVSTLKIQRTQQEDSAVYLCASSFGIDGSGADGTQYFGPGTRLTVL.